The present entry profiles one T cell receptor beta chain with its context. Its antigen is still unknown. This sample was taken from a study of cytotoxic CD8 clonotypes in ibrutinib-treated CLL. Across the study: Among patients, some 24 responded partially and 2 completely; roughly 14 then stayed remitted and around 12 progressed after median around 70 months. The study, taken as a whole, reports: Patients showed higher baseline clonality than age-matched healthy donors, and it tracked circulating CD8+ T-cell counts. A difference in sampling times existed between sustained-remission and progressing patients.

Germline CDR1 is KGHSH and CDR2 is LQKENI. The CDR3 contains 12 residues. J was trimmed by 8 bases and V by 0 bases; bases with no gene match: 1. Using immunoSEQ multiplex PCR, the repertoire was profiled, and TCRdb retains in-frame clones only, with some absent. The table records approximately 210,000 clones, about two thirds of them present only once. PBMCs were cryopreserved, and approximately 1.8 micrograms of genomic DNA from them went into TCR beta libraries. The clonotype was recovered from a human donor with chronic lymphocytic leukemia. The sample was PBMCs, taken after 24 months of ibrutinib treatment. The gene calls are TRBV18 and TRBJ2-7; 7 bases map to TRBD2. CDR3: CASSPPSGKQYF. Written as DNA, the CDR3 is TGTGCCAGCTCACCACCCAGCGGGAAGCAGTACTTC.